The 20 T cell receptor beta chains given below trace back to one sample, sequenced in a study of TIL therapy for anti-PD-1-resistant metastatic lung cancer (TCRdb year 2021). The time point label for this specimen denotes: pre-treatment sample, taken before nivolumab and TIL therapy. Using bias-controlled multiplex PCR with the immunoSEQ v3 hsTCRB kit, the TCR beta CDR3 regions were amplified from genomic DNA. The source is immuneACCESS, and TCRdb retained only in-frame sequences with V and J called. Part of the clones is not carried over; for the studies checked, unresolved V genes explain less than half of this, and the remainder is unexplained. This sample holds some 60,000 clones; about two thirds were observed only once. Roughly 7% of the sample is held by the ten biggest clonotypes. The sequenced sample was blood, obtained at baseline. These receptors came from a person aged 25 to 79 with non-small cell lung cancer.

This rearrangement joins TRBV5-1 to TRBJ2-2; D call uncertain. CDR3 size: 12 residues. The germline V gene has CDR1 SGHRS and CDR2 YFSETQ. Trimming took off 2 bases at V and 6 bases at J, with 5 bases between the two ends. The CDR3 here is CASSLSPGELFF. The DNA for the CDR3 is TGCGCCAGCAGCTTAAGTCCCGGGGAGCTGTTTTTT.

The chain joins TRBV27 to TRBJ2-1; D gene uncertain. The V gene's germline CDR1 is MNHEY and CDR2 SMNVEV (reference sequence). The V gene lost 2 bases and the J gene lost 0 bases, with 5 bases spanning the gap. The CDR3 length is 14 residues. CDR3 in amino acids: CASSLPSSYNEQFF. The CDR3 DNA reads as TGTGCCAGCAGTTTACCGAGCTCCTACAATGAGCAGTTCTTC.

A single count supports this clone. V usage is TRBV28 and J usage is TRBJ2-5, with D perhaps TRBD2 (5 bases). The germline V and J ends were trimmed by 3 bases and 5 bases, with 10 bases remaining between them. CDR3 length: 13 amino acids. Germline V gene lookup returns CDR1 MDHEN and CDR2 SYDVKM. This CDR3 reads CASSFPGIETQYF. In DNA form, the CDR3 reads TGTGCCAGCAGTTTCCCCGGGATTGAGACCCAGTACTTC.

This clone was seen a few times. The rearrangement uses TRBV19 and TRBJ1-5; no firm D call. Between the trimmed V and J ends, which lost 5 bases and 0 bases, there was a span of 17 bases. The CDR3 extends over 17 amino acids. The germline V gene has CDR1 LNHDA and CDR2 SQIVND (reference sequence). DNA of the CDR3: TGTGCCAGTAGTTCGGTCGTAAGTGGGTATAGCAATCAGCCCCAGCATTTT. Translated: CASSSVVSGYSNQPQHF.

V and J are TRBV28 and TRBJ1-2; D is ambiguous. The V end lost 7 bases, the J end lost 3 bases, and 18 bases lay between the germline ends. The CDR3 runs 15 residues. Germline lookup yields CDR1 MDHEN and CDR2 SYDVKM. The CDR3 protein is CASIPGSSWDYGYTF. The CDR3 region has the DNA TGTGCCAGCATCCCCGGGAGCTCTTGGGACTATGGCTACACCTTC.

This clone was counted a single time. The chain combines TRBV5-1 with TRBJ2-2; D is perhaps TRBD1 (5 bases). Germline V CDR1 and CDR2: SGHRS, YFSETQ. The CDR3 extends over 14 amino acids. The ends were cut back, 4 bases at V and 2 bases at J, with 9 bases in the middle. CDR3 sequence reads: CASSTRDNTGELFF. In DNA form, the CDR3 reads TGCGCCAGCAGCACCAGGGATAACACCGGGGAGCTGTTTTTT.

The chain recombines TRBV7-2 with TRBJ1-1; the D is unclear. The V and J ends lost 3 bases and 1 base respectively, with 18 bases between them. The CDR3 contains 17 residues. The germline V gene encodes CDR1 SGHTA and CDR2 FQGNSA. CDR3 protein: CASSFMGRLIGNTEAFF. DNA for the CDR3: TGTGCCAGCAGCTTTATGGGCAGGCTAATCGGGAACACTGAAGCTTTCTTT. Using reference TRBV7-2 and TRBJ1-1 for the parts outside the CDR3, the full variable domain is GAGVSQSPSNKVTEKGKDVELRCDPISGHTALYWYRQSLGQGLEFLIYFQGNSAPDKSGLPSDRFSAERTGGSVSTLTIQRTQQEDSAVYLCASSFMGRLIGNTEAFFGQGTRLTVV.

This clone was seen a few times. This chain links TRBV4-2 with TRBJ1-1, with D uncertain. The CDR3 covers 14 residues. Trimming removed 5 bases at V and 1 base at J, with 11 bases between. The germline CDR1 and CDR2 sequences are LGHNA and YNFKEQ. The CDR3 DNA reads TGTGCCAGCAGCACCATCCTCGGGAACACTGAAGCTTTCTTT. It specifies CASSTILGNTEAFF.

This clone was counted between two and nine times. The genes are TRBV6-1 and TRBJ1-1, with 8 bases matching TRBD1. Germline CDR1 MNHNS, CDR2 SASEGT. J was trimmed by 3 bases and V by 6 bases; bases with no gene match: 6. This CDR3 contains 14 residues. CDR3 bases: TGTGCCAGCAGAGTAGACAGGGGACACACTGAAGCTTTCTTT. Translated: CASRVDRGHTEAFF.

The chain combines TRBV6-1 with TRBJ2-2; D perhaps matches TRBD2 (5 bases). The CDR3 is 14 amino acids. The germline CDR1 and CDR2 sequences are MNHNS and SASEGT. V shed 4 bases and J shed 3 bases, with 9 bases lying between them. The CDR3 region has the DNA TGTGCCAGCAGTGGAGGGTTTCACACCGGGGAGCTGTTTTTT. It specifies CASSGGFHTGELFF.

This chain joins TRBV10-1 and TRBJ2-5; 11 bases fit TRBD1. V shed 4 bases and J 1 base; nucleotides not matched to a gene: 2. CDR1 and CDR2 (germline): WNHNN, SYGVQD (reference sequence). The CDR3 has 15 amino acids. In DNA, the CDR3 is TGCGCCAGCAGTGGGGGACAGGGGGTCCAAGAGACCCAGTACTTC. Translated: CASSGGQGVQETQYF.

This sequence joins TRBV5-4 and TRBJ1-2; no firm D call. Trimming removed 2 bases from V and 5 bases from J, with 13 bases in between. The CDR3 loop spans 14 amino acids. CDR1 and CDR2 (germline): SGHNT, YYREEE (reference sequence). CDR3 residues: CASSFRTDKYGYTF. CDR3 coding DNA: TGTGCCAGCAGCTTTAGAACAGACAAATATGGCTACACCTTC.

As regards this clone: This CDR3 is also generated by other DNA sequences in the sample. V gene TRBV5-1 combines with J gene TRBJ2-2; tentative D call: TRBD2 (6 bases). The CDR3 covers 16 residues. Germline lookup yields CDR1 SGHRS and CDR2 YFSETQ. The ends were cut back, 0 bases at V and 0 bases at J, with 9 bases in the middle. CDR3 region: CASSLGGTANTGELFF. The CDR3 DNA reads TGCGCCAGCAGCTTGGGGGGGACTGCGAACACCGGGGAGCTGTTTTTT.

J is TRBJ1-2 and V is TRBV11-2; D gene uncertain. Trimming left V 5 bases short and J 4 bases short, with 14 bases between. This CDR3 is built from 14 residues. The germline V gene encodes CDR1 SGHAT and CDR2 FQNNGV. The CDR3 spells CASSPTPGIYGYTF. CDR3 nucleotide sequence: TGTGCCAGCAGCCCCACCCCGGGTATCTATGGCTACACCTTC.

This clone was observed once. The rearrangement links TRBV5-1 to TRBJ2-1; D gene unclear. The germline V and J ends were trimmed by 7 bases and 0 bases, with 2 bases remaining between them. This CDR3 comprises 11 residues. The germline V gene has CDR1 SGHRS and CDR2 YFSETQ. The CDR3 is CASRSYNEQFF. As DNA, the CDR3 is TGCGCCAGCCGCTCCTACAATGAGCAGTTCTTC.

The CDR3 DNA reads TGTGCCAGCAGCCCGTCCGGGACTAGCCGATCCTACGAGCAGTACTTC. As protein: CASSPSGTSRSYEQYF. This sequence joins TRBV4-2 and TRBJ2-7, with 9 bases fitting TRBD2. J gave up 1 base and V 4 bases, and 8 bases lay outside the gene matches. The CDR3 extends over 16 amino acids. Germline CDR1 reads LGHNA; CDR2 reads YNFKEQ.

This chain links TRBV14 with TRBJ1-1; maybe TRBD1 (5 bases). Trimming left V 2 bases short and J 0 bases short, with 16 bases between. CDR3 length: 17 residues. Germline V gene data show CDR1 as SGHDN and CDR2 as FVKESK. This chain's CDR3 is CASSQFGGMIMNTEAFF. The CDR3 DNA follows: TGTGCCAGCAGCCAATTTGGGGGGATGATTATGAACACTGAAGCTTTCTTT.

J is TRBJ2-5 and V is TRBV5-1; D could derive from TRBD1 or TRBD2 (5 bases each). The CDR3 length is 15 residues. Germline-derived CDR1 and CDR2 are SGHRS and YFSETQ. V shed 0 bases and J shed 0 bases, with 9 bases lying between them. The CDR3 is CASSLARDHQETQYF. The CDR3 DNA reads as TGCGCCAGCAGCTTGGCACGGGACCACCAAGAGACCCAGTACTTC.

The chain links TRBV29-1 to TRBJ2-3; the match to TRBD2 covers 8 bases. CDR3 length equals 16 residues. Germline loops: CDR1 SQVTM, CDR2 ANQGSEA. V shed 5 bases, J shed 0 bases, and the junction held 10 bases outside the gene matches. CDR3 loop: CSVQGSGVLSTDTQYF. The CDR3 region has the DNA TGCAGCGTTCAGGGTAGCGGGGTTCTCAGCACAGATACGCAGTATTTT.

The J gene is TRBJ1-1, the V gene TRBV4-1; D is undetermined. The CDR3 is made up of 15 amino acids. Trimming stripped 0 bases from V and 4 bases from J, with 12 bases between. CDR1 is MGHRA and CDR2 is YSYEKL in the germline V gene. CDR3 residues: CASSQDPGLSTEAFF. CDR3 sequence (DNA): TGCGCCAGCAGCCAAGATCCAGGACTATCCACTGAAGCTTTCTTT.